Listed below are T cell receptor beta chains from one sample, sequenced in a study of T-cell reconstitution after alpha-beta-depleted transplantation in children. TCRdb re-analysed the PCR reads in MiXCR, keeping a single row per CDR3 protein. This table has 350,000 to 450,000 distinct CDR3 sequences, about 20% appearing once. The sequencing used PBMCs from the stem cell graft donor, collected from the stem cell graft. The receptors come from a human donor who donated a stem cell graft to a child with acute myeloid leukemia. Both conserved end residues are part of each CDR3. D genes are given only for firm matches. Part of the rows lack a size; the others show once, few, many or a class for expanded clones.

J	size	V	D	CDR3	DNA
TRBJ2-1	few	TRBV6-5	NA	CASSREREQFF	TGTGCCAGCTCCAGGGAGCGCGAGCAGTTCTTC
TRBJ1-4	many	TRBV28	NA	CASSSGASNEKLFF	TGTGCCAGCAGCTCCGGGGCTTCTAATGAAAAACTGTTTTTT
TRBJ2-3	few	TRBV10-3	NA	CAISEERASTDTQYF	TGTGCCATCAGTGAAGAGCGGGCAAGCACAGATACGCAGTATTTT
TRBJ2-3	NA	TRBV5-1	NA	CASSLNPASSTDTQYF	TGCGCCAGCAGCTTGAACCCCGCATCTAGCACAGATACGCAGTATTTT
TRBJ1-5	NA	TRBV7-2	NA	CASSLTGPSQPQHF	TGTGCCAGCAGCTTAACAGGACCGAGTCAGCCCCAGCATTTT
TRBJ2-1	NA	TRBV7-2	NA	CASRDNTWDNEQFF	TGTGCCAGCAGGGACAACACATGGGACAATGAGCAGTTCTTC
TRBJ2-1	few	TRBV29-1	NA	CSVSGVNEQFF	TGCAGCGTTTCAGGGGTAAATGAGCAGTTCTTC
TRBJ2-1	few	TRBV7-9	NA	CASSFPLVGYNEQFF	TGTGCCAGCAGCTTTCCCCTAGTTGGCTACAATGAGCAGTTCTTC
TRBJ2-7	NA	TRBV30	NA	CAWSVSAGVEQYF	TGTGCCTGGAGTGTATCGGCTGGGGTCGAGCAGTACTTC
TRBJ2-1	NA	TRBV12-3/TRBV12-4	TRBD2	CASRNSGSTAGEQFF	TGTGCCAGCAGAAACAGCGGGAGCACTGCGGGTGAGCAGTTCTTC
TRBJ2-1	many	TRBV4-3	TRBD2	CASSQVGTSGRRYEQFF	TGCGCCAGCAGCCAAGTCGGCACTAGCGGGAGGAGGTATGAGCAGTTCTTC
TRBJ1-1	few	TRBV5-1	NA	CASSLARTLMNTEAFF	TGCGCCAGCAGCTTGGCGCGTACTTTGATGAACACTGAAGCTTTCTTT
TRBJ2-5	NA	TRBV29-1	TRBD2	CSVWPTSGSQTQYF	TGCAGCGTTTGGCCGACTAGCGGGTCGCAGACCCAGTACTTC
TRBJ2-2	once	TRBV28	NA	CASSFLALGQVNTGELFF	TGTGCCAGCAGTTTCTTGGCCTTGGGACAAGTTAACACCGGGGAGCTGTTTTTT
TRBJ2-4	NA	TRBV20-1	NA	CSARGSLAKNIQYF	TGCAGTGCTAGGGGAAGCCTAGCCAAAAACATTCAGTACTTC
TRBJ1-1	many	TRBV29-1	TRBD1	CSVAGTGGKNTEAFF	TGCAGCGTTGCAGGGACAGGGGGCAAGAACACTGAAGCTTTCTTT
TRBJ1-1	NA	TRBV15	NA	CATSRGRNTEAFF	TGTGCCACCAGCAGAGGAAGGAACACTGAAGCTTTCTTT
TRBJ2-1	NA	TRBV20-1	NA	CSARRVGGGDNEQFF	TGCAGTGCTAGAAGGGTTGGAGGGGGAGACAATGAGCAGTTCTTC
TRBJ2-1	NA	TRBV5-1	NA	CASSRRGEAGYNEQFF	TGCGCCAGCAGTCGTCGGGGAGAGGCGGGTTACAATGAGCAGTTCTTC
TRBJ2-7	NA	TRBV20-1	TRBD2	CSARDQRGHTYEQYF	TGCAGTGCTAGAGATCAGCGGGGTCATACCTACGAGCAGTACTTC
TRBJ2-5	NA	TRBV29-1	NA	CSVEVMRETQYF	TGCAGCGTTGAAGTCATGCGAGAGACCCAGTACTTC
TRBJ2-7	many	TRBV5-1	TRBD2	CASSLETSGRYEQYF	TGCGCCAGCAGCTTGGAGACTAGCGGGAGGTACGAGCAGTACTTC
TRBJ2-5	NA	TRBV28	TRBD2	CASSRRGLAAQSTQYF	TGTGCCAGCAGCCGACGGGGACTAGCGGCTCAGTCGACCCAGTACTTC
TRBJ2-1	NA	TRBV7-9	NA	CASSFDENEQFF	TGTGCCAGCAGCTTTGACGAAAATGAGCAGTTCTTC
TRBJ1-4	few	TRBV5-5	NA	CASSLTSKGKEKLFF	TGTGCCAGCAGCTTGACTTCAAAGGGGAAAGAAAAACTGTTTTTT
TRBJ2-6	NA	TRBV9	NA	CASSVGLSGANVLTF	TGTGCCAGCAGCGTAGGACTCTCTGGGGCCAACGTCCTGACTTTC
TRBJ2-3	many	TRBV15	NA	CATSRPQLGDSDTQYF	TGTGCCACCAGCAGACCCCAGCTGGGAGACTCAGATACGCAGTATTTT
TRBJ2-1	NA	TRBV12-3/TRBV12-4	TRBD1	CAIQYRDSYNEQFF	TGTGCCATCCAATACCGGGACAGCTACAATGAGCAGTTCTTC
TRBJ2-7	NA	TRBV2	TRBD1	CASSQTGVSYEQYF	TGTGCCAGCAGCCAAACAGGGGTTTCCTACGAGCAGTACTTC
TRBJ1-2	many	TRBV10-3	NA	CAIRIDSYGYTF	TGTGCCATCAGGATAGACAGCTATGGCTACACCTTC
TRBJ2-5	NA	TRBV7-9	TRBD2	CASSLGAGDVETQYF	TGTGCCAGCAGCTTAGGGGCGGGAGACGTGGAGACCCAGTACTTC
TRBJ1-6	many	TRBV29-1	TRBD1	CSVGGQGRNSPLHF	TGCAGCGTTGGCGGACAGGGGAGAAATTCACCCCTCCACTTT
TRBJ2-7	many	TRBV20-1	NA	CSARGPGEQYF	TGCAGTGCTAGGGGGCCGGGCGAGCAGTACTTC
TRBJ2-1	few	TRBV6-2/TRBV6-3	TRBD2	CASSYLAGTYNEQFF	TGTGCCAGCAGTTACCTAGCGGGAACGTACAATGAGCAGTTCTTC
TRBJ2-1	NA	TRBV7-2	TRBD1	CASSSYLGQGYEQFF	TGTGCCAGCAGCTCCTACCTTGGACAGGGCTATGAGCAGTTCTTC
TRBJ2-3	NA	TRBV5-1	TRBD2	CASSGLAGTGDTQYF	TGCGCCAGCAGCGGACTAGCGGGCACCGGAGATACGCAGTATTTT
TRBJ2-7	once	TRBV4-2	TRBD2	CASSTQGLAGNSYGQYF	TGTGCCAGCAGCACACAGGGACTAGCGGGGAATTCGTACGGGCAGTACTTC
TRBJ2-3	NA	TRBV2	NA	CASSEGWEGDTQYF	TGTGCCAGCAGTGAGGGGTGGGAAGGCGATACGCAGTATTTT
TRBJ1-4	few	TRBV29-1	TRBD1	CSVTGGKGEKLFF	TGCAGCGTTACAGGGGGCAAAGGAGAAAAACTGTTTTTT
TRBJ2-7	few	TRBV10-3	NA	CAISEEGGVNEQYF	TGTGCCATCAGTGAGGAGGGGGGCGTCAACGAGCAGTACTTC
TRBJ2-1	few	TRBV11-2	NA	CASSYIKGVYNEQFF	TGTGCCAGCAGCTACATAAAAGGGGTCTACAATGAGCAGTTCTTC
TRBJ2-6	many	TRBV20-1	NA	CSAARDPVSGANVLTF	TGCAGTGCGGCCCGGGACCCAGTCTCTGGGGCCAACGTCCTGACTTTC
TRBJ2-7	NA	TRBV18	TRBD2	CASSLGLAKDEQYF	TGTGCCAGCTCACTGGGACTAGCGAAGGACGAGCAGTACTTC
TRBJ1-6	NA	TRBV2	NA	CASTFGQPNSPLHF	TGTGCCAGCACATTCGGACAGCCGAATTCACCCCTCCACTTT
TRBJ2-1	NA	TRBV12-3/TRBV12-4	TRBD1	CASSREGQGAGNEQFF	TGTGCCAGCAGCCGAGAAGGACAGGGGGCTGGCAATGAGCAGTTCTTC
TRBJ2-3	NA	TRBV20-1	TRBD2	CSVRGQTSGLGDTQYF	TGCAGCGTCAGGGGCCAGACTAGCGGCCTAGGCGATACGCAGTATTTT
TRBJ1-1	few	TRBV29-1	NA	CSVDGLSLTEAFF	TGCAGCGTTGACGGGCTATCCCTCACTGAAGCTTTCTTT
TRBJ2-1	NA	TRBV28	NA	CASRYKDEQFF	TGTGCCAGCAGATATAAGGATGAGCAGTTCTTC
TRBJ2-5	NA	TRBV15	TRBD1	CATSRDGARTGVGTQYF	TGTGCCACCAGCAGAGATGGCGCCCGAACAGGGGTTGGAACCCAGTACTTC
TRBJ2-7	NA	TRBV28	TRBD1	CASSSSDRGEQYF	TGTGCCAGCAGTTCCTCGGACAGGGGCGAGCAGTACTTC
TRBJ2-7	many	TRBV6-2/TRBV6-3	TRBD2	CASSHSGATYEQYF	TGTGCCAGCAGTCATAGCGGGGCTACCTACGAGCAGTACTTC
TRBJ2-7	few	TRBV29-1	NA	CSVATGHRITYEQYF	TGCAGCGTTGCCACCGGACACCGGATAACCTACGAGCAGTACTTC
TRBJ2-7	NA	TRBV7-9	NA	CASSRTRVPYEQYF	TGTGCCAGCAGCCGGACAAGGGTCCCCTACGAGCAGTACTTC
TRBJ2-7	NA	TRBV7-8	TRBD1	CASSPTGRQGFYEQYF	TGTGCCAGCAGCCCCACGGGAAGACAGGGGTTCTACGAGCAGTACTTC
TRBJ2-5	many	TRBV20-1	NA	CSARETAQETQYF	TGCAGTGCTAGAGAAACAGCCCAAGAGACCCAGTACTTC
TRBJ2-3	NA	TRBV13	TRBD2	CASSPLATRLVDTQYF	TGTGCCAGCAGCCCACTAGCGACCCGACTGGTAGATACGCAGTATTTT
TRBJ2-2	NA	TRBV9	TRBD1	CASSVYSGGTGELFF	TGTGCCAGCAGCGTATATTCAGGGGGCACCGGGGAGCTGTTTTTT
TRBJ2-1	few	TRBV7-2	TRBD1	CASSASSGGAYNEQFF	TGTGCCAGCAGCGCATCGTCAGGGGGCGCGTACAATGAGCAGTTCTTC
TRBJ2-7	few	TRBV25-1	NA	CASSESGVYEQYF	TGTGCCAGCAGTGAATCGGGAGTCTACGAGCAGTACTTC
TRBJ2-1	many	TRBV20-1	NA	CSIRTTNGDEQFF	TGCAGTATAAGGACTACAAACGGTGATGAGCAGTTCTTC